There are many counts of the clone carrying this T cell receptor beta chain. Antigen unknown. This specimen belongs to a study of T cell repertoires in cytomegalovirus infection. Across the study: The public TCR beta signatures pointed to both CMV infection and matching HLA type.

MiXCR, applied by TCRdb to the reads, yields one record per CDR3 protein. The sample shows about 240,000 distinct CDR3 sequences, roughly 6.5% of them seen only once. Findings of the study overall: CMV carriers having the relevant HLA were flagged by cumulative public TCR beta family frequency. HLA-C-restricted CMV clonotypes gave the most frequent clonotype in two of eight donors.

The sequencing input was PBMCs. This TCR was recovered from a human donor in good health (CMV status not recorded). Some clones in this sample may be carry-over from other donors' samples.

CDR3 nucleotide sequence: TGTGCCACCCACCGGGGGTCGAACTATGGCTACACCTTC. This translates into CATHRGSNYGYTF. The chain uses TRBV6-5 and TRBJ1-2; tentatively, D is TRBD1 (5 bases). V was trimmed by 10 bases and J by 2 bases, leaving 14 bases between them. The CDR3 consists of 13 residues. From germline, CDR1 is MNHEY and CDR2 SVGAGI.